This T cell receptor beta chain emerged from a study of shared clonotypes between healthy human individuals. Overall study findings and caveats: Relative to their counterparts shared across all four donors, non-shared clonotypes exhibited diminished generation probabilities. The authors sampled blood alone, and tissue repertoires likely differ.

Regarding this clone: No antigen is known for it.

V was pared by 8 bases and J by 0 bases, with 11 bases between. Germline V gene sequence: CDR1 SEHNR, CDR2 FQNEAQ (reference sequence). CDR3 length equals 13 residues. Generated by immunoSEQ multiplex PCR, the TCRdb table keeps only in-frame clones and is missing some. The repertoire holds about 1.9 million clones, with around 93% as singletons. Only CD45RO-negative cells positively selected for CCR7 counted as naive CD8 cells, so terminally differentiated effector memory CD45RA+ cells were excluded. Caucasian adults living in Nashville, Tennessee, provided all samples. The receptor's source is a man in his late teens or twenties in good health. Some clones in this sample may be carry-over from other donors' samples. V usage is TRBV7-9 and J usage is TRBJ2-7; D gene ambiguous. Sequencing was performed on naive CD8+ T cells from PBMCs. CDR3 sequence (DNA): TGTGCCAGCGCACGGGCGGACTCCTACGAGCAGTACTTC. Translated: CASARADSYEQYF.